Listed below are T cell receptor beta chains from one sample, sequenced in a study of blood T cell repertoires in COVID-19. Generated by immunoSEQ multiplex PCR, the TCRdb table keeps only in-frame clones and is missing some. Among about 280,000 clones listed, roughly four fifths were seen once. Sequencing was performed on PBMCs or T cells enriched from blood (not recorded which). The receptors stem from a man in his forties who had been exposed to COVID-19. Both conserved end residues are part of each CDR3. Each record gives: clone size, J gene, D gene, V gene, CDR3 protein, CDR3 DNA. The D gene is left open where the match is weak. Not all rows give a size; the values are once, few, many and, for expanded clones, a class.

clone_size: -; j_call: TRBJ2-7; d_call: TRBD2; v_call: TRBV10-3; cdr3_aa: CAISQRESHEQYF; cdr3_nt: TGTGCCATCAGCCAGCGGGAGTCCCACGAGCAGTACTTC
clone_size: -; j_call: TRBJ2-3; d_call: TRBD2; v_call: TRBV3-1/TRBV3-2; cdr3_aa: CASSQDSASGTQYF; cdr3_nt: TGTGCCAGCAGCCAAGACTCTGCTAGCGGTACGCAGTATTTT
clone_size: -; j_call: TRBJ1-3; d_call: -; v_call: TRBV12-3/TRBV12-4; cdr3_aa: CASSLGPGNTIYF; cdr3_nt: TGTGCCAGCAGTTTGGGCCCTGGAAACACCATATATTTT
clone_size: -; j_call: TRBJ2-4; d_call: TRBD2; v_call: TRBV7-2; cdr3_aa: CAGTSGAKNIQYF; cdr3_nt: TGTGCCGGGACTAGCGGCGCCAAAAACATTCAGTACTTC
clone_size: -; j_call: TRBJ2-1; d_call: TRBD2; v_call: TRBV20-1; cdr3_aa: CSASNPSGTSGTNEQFF; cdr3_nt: TGCAGTGCTAGTAACCCGAGCGGGACTAGCGGCACCAATGAGCAGTTCTTC
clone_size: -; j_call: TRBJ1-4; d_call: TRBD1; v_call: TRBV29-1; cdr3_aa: CSAQTGGVEKLFF; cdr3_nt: TGCAGCGCTCAAACAGGGGGCGTCGAAAAACTGTTTTTT
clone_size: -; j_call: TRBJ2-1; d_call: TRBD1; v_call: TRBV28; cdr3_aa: CASSQTGDNEQFF; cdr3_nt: TGTGCCAGCAGCCAGACAGGGGACAATGAGCAGTTCTTC
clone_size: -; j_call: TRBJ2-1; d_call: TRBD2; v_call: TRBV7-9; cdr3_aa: CASSLSGRDGQFF; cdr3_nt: TGTGCCAGCAGCCTAAGCGGGAGGGATGGGCAGTTCTTC
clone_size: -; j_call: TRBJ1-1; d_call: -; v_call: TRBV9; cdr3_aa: CAGQEVGGTEAFF; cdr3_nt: TGTGCCGGACAAGAGGTAGGGGGAACTGAAGCTTTCTTT
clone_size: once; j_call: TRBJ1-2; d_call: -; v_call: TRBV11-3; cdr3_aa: CASSPLAAIYGYTF; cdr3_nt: TGTGCCAGCAGCCCCCTTGCGGCAATCTATGGCTACACCTTC
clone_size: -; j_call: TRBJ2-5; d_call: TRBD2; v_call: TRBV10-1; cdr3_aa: CASSVQRGLQETQYF; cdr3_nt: TGCGCCAGCAGTGTGCAGCGGGGGCTCCAAGAGACCCAGTACTTC